The text below deals with one T cell receptor (beta chain). These data are taken from a study of cytomegalovirus exposure and HLA in healthy donors. It was with 60 Vbeta and 13 Jbeta primers that the PCR ran. TCRdb's copy holds only in-frame clones and misses some; the assay was immunoSEQ multiplex PCR. The table has 150,000 to 200,000 clones, 62% seen once. Donors had nominal health at sampling but likely had unrecorded immune exposures. Per germline, CDR1 SGHTA and CDR2 FQGNSA. The V end lost 2 bases, the J end lost 4 bases, and 10 bases lay between the germline ends. CDR3 length equals 14 residues. The TCR originated in a man between 35 and 55 years old in good health and CMV-seronegative. Sequenced material: PBMCs. The rearrangement links TRBV7-2 to TRBJ2-3; TRBD2 is a possible D gene (5 bases). The CDR3 sequence: CASSLRGLSDTQYF. As DNA, the CDR3 is TGTGCCAGCAGCTTAAGAGGGCTCTCAGATACGCAGTATTTT.